These 12 T cell receptor beta chains share one sample of origin, sequenced in a study of T cells in Graves' hyperthyroidism and ophthalmopathy. RNA transcripts provided the source from which TCR beta CDR3 regions were amplified. A set of HTBI primers served as the primers for a first-round RT-PCR of the TCR CDR3. TCRdb used MiXCR to reprocess the multiplex PCR reads, holding one entry per CDR3 protein. The data contain about 280,000 distinct CDR3 sequences, approximately 26% of them singletons. Sequenced material: blood. The receptors stem from a man in his forties with Graves' hyperthyroidism that later progressed to Graves' ophthalmopathy.

This clonotype was counted a few times. The chain couples TRBV10-3 to TRBJ2-2; possible D gene TRBD1, 5 bases. Germline V CDR1 and CDR2: ENHRY, SYGVKD. This CDR3 is built from 15 residues. The V and J ends lost 2 bases and 1 base respectively, with 8 bases between them. The CDR3 nucleotides are TGTGCCATCAGTGAGGCAGGGATGAACACCGGGGAGCTGTTTTTT. Translated: CAISEAGMNTGELFF.

This clonotype was seen repeatedly, ten times or more. V and J are TRBV20-1 and TRBJ1-1, with a possible D match to TRBD1 (5 bases). The CDR3 has 13 amino acids. Germline V gene data show CDR1 as DFQATT and CDR2 as SNEGSKA (reference sequence). V was shortened by 4 bases and J by 0 bases, with 9 bases between the two germline ends. DNA for the CDR3: TGCAGTGCTATCTCGGGGCTGAACACTGAAGCTTTCTTT. Encoded protein: CSAISGLNTEAFF.

This clonotype was observed many times. This chain connects TRBV27 to TRBJ2-7, with unresolved D. This CDR3 contains 13 residues. In germline, CDR1 is MNHEY, CDR2 SMNVEV (reference sequence). Between the trimmed V and J ends, which lost 3 bases and 6 bases, there was a span of 12 bases. CDR3 DNA: TGTGCCAGCAGTTTGAGGTTGCCAGCCGAGCAGTACTTC. Encoded protein: CASSLRLPAEQYF.

This clonotype occurred many times. The chain has TRBV12-3 or TRBV12-4 and TRBJ2-2, with 12 positions matching TRBD2. This CDR3 has 18 amino acids. V shed 3 bases, J shed 8 bases, and the junction held 13 bases outside the gene matches. The CDR3, as DNA: TGTGCCAGCAGTTTGGCTAGCGGGAGGGGATCCCGGAGTGGGGAGCTGTTTTTT. Its protein product is CASSLASGRGSRSGELFF.

The rearrangement joins TRBV12-3 or TRBV12-4 to TRBJ1-5, with 7 bases lining up with TRBD1. The CDR3 length is 14 residues. V was pared by 6 bases and J by 5 bases, with 7 bases of the junction left unmatched. In DNA form, the CDR3 reads TGTGCCAGCAGAACAGGGGAGGAACATCAGCCCCAGCATTTT. Translating gives CASRTGEEHQPQHF.

A few counts support this clonotype. The J gene is TRBJ2-7, the V gene TRBV6-1; 7 bases are a match to TRBD2. CDR1 is MNHNS and CDR2 is SASEGT in the germline V gene. This CDR3 region has 13 residues. The V gene end was trimmed by 6 bases and the J gene end by 4 bases; junction bases not matched to a gene: 6. CDR3: CASRAGLSYEQYF. In nucleotides, the CDR3 is TGTGCCAGCAGAGCGGGGCTTTCTTACGAGCAGTACTTC.

This clonotype was counted ten times or more. The genes are TRBV19 and TRBJ2-7, with 9 bases fitting TRBD1. This CDR3 is 16 amino acids long. The trim removed 6 bases at V and 6 bases at J, leaving 15 bases unmatched. CDR1 and CDR2 from the germline V gene are LNHDA and SQIVND (reference sequence). The CDR3 region has the DNA TGTGCCAGTAGCCGGCGGAAGGGACAGGGTGGTAGCGAGCAGTACTTC. It specifies CASSRRKGQGGSEQYF.

This clonotype was observed many times. The chain couples TRBV6-5 to TRBJ1-5, with D possibly matching TRBD1 (5 bases). V lost 5 bases and J 0 bases, leaving 11 bases between the germline ends. The CDR3 consists of 15 residues. Germline V gene lookup returns CDR1 MNHEY and CDR2 SVGAGI. The CDR3 protein is CASSRDGNSNQPQHF. The CDR3, as DNA: TGTGCCAGCAGTCGGGACGGAAATAGCAATCAGCCCCAGCATTTT.

The rearrangement uses TRBV5-1 and TRBJ2-5; D call uncertain. The CDR3 is 12 residues long. Germline assignment: CDR1 SGHRS and CDR2 YFSETQ. With 2 bases removed from V and 0 bases from J, the gap between germline ends came to 2 bases. For the CDR3, the DNA is TGCGCCAGCAGCTTTCACCAAGAGACCCAGTACTTC. Translation gives CASSFHQETQYF.

This clonotype was picked up many times. The chain uses TRBV12-3 or TRBV12-4 and TRBJ2-5; D possibly uses TRBD1 or TRBD2 (6 bases each). V was cut by 6 bases and J by 5 bases, with 16 bases left in between. The CDR3 has 14 residues. CDR3 coding DNA: TGTGCCAGCAGATATCACGGGGGCGTGGAGACCCAGTACTTC. Translation: CASRYHGGVETQYF.

This clonotype was observed many times. The chain joins TRBV6-2 or TRBV6-3 to TRBJ1-1; 7 bases map to TRBD1. Germline-derived CDR1 and CDR2 are MNHEY and SVGEGT. The CDR3 sequence is 13 residues long. The V segment lost 9 bases and the J segment 1 base; nucleotides outside the gene matches: 5. This chain's CDR3 is CASNRGRNTEAFF. In DNA, the CDR3 is TGTGCCAGTAACAGGGGTAGGAACACTGAAGCTTTCTTT.

This clonotype was seen many times. The rearrangement joins TRBV3-1 to TRBJ1-2; D unresolved. This CDR3 is built from 16 residues. V lost 0 bases to trimming and J lost 2 bases, with 13 bases between them. Germline values: CDR1 LGHDT, CDR2 YNNKEL (reference sequence). This CDR3 reads CASSQDSSTANYGYTF. Here the CDR3 DNA reads TGTGCCAGCAGCCAAGACAGCAGCACCGCGAACTATGGCTACACCTTC.